The 9 T cell receptor beta chains listed next were all sequenced from one sample in a study of tumor-infiltrating lymphocytes in oesophageal squamous cell carcinoma. TCRdb ran MiXCR on the PCR reads and lists one entry per CDR3 protein. In the table there are 15,000 to 20,000 distinct CDR3 sequences, about two fifths of which are singletons. The material sequenced was esophageal tumor tissue. The receptors derive from a male donor with esophageal squamous cell carcinoma.

This clonotype was recorded at least ten times. The genes are TRBV6-6 and TRBJ2-5; perhaps TRBD2 as D (6 bases). V lost 2 bases, J lost 5 bases, and 12 bases lay in between. The CDR3 is 14 residues long. CDR1 is MNHNY and CDR2 is SVGAGI in the germline V gene (reference sequence). CDR3 nucleotide sequence: TGTGCCAGCAGTTACGGGGCGGGACGGGAGACCCAGTACTTC. This translates into CASSYGAGRETQYF.

This clonotype showed up just a few times. The chain joins TRBV10-3 to TRBJ2-3, with TRBD2 matching 11 bases. The DNA end is more similar to TRBJ2-1, so the J call may be wrong. This CDR3 is built from 14 residues. Germline V gene data show CDR1 as ENHRY and CDR2 as SYGVKD. The CDR3 bases are TGTGCCATCAGTACCGGGACTAGCGGTAAGCTGCAGTTCTTC. Protein product: CAISTGTSGKLQFF.

The chain recombines TRBV7-2 with TRBJ2-7; D remains unclear. The DNA matches TRBJ2-1 better at its end, which makes the J call doubtful. Germline-derived CDR1 and CDR2 are SGHTA and FQGNSA. The CDR3 extends over 14 amino acids. CDR3 protein: CASSPWAVGGEQFF. Written as DNA, the CDR3 is TGTGCCAGCAGCCCCTGGGCGGTTGGTGGTGAGCAGTTCTTC.

This clonotype was detected only a few times. The chain is built from TRBV7-2 and TRBJ1-1; TRBD1 is a possible D gene (5 bases). V was shortened by 4 bases and J by 1 base, with 13 bases between the two germline ends. CDR1 is SGHTA and CDR2 is FQGNSA in the germline V gene. CDR3 length: 15 amino acids. CDR3 coding DNA: TGTGCCAGCAGCTCCCCAGGGCGGGAGAACACTGAAGCTTTCTTT. It yields the protein CASSSPGRENTEAFF.

Only one count was recorded for this clonotype. The CDR3 carries no conserved terminal phenylalanine or tryptophan, so it likely arises from a read error. The limits of the CDR3 on the DNA are not certain, so only TCRdb's listed CDR3 is given. This chain links TRBV6-8 with TRBJ2-7; the table's D gene call, TRBD2, was not cross checked with the DNA. The CDR3 extends over 9 residues, inclusive of both ends. Germline V gene lookup returns CDR1 MNHGY and CDR2 SAAAGT. CDR3 amino acids: CASSQPGLS.

V is TRBV28 and J is TRBJ2-7; possible D gene TRBD1, 6 bases. The J call may be incorrect, as the DNA end agrees better with TRBJ2-5. The germline V gene encodes CDR1 MDHEN and CDR2 SYDVKM. CDR3 length equals 12 residues. As DNA, the CDR3 is TGTGCCAGCTGGGACACTCAAGAGACCCAGTACTTC. The encoded protein is CASWDTQETQYF.

The V gene is TRBV29-1, the J gene TRBJ2-1; D could derive from TRBD1 or TRBD2 (5 bases each). CDR3 length: 15 amino acids. Looked up from germline, CDR1 is SQVTM and CDR2 is ANQGSEA. Between the trimmed V and J ends, which lost 4 bases and 4 bases, there was a span of 17 bases. CDR3 sequence reads: CSVGGVVVTYNEQFF. CDR3 nucleotide sequence: TGCAGCGTTGGAGGGGTTGTGGTCACGTACAATGAGCAGTTCTTC.

Many counts were recorded for this clonotype. The rearrangement uses TRBV6-1 and TRBJ2-7, with 9 positions matching TRBD1. In germline, CDR1 is MNHNS, CDR2 SASEGT. V lost 6 bases and J lost 4; bases outside the gene matches: 4. CDR3 length: 13 residues. CDR3 nucleotides: TGTGCCAGCAGAAGGGACAGGGAGTACGAGCAGTACTTC. Translated: CASRRDREYEQYF.

This clonotype was seen many times. The V and J genes are TRBV28 and TRBJ2-1; 7 bases align to TRBD1. TRBJ2-7 explains the end of the DNA better; the J call may be wrong. This CDR3 spans 17 amino acids. CDR1 MDHEN and CDR2 SYDVKM come from the germline V gene. As DNA, the CDR3 is TGTGCCAGCAGCTCCGACAGGGTGCCTACTCTCTACAATGAGCAGTACTTC. Encoded protein: CASSSDRVPTLYNEQYF.